The rows below give T cell receptor beta chains drawn from one sample of a study of shared clonotypes between healthy human individuals. The protocol was immunoSEQ multiplex PCR, while the TCRdb copy is restricted to in-frame clones and leaves out a portion. The sample has hundreds of thousands of clones, roughly 96% seen once. The sample was naive CD8+ T cells sorted from blood. These receptors all come from a woman aged 25 to 39 in good health. Both conserved end residues are trimmed from each CDR3.

J gene | V gene | CDR3 protein
TRBJ2-3 | TRBV10-3 | AISDPGLAVNTDTQY
TRBJ2-2 | TRBV28 | ASSLPNSWTSGRAGYTGELF
TRBJ2-3 | TRBV28 | ASSRPEGLAGVIPDTQY
TRBJ2-7 | TRBV11-3 | ASRPRIEVAGGGEQY
TRBJ2-6 | TRBV30 | AWSFGSGANVLT
TRBJ1-2 | TRBV2 | ASSGDSNYGYT
TRBJ2-1 | TRBV27 | ASSLLAPYNEQF
TRBJ1-1 | TRBV13 | ASSLSPGTGTTEAF
TRBJ2-4 | TRBV5-1 | ASSPGLAELAKNIQY
TRBJ1-1 | TRBV27 | ATGGVNTEAF
TRBJ2-7 | TRBV28 | ASSPSSYEQY
TRBJ2-1 | TRBV27 | ASSRPWDRRSYNEQF
TRBJ2-3 | TRBV5-1 | ASSITRARTDTQY
TRBJ1-4 | TRBV19 | ASKDSIATNEKLF
TRBJ1-2 | TRBV30 | AWSEQGYGYT
TRBJ2-5 | TRBV13 | ASSWVDSAESEQY
TRBJ2-7 | TRBV27 | ASSLAGARSEQY
TRBJ2-1 | TRBV5-6 | ASSWKTSGSKGEQF
TRBJ2-1 | TRBV7-2 | ASSLRVGSSVNEQF
TRBJ1-4 | TRBV19 | ASRRQGASEKLF
TRBJ2-7 | TRBV13 | ASSRRTNYEQY
TRBJ1-5 | TRBV6-6 | ASSPGGLAQPQH
TRBJ2-5 | TRBV11-2 | ASSLVSGETQY
TRBJ2-7 | TRBV6-5 | ASSPVDRDYEQY
TRBJ2-1 | TRBV6-1 | ASTSSLFGINEQF
TRBJ2-7 | TRBV27 | ASSGRTSGIHEQY
TRBJ2-1 | TRBV27 | ASTSGSSYNEQF
TRBJ2-7 | TRBV27 | ASSPTGNEQY
TRBJ2-2 | TRBV27 | ASSLTQRAGELF
TRBJ1-1 | TRBV5-5 | ASSGYRQVPSELGNTEAF
TRBJ1-2 | TRBV6-4 | ASSVGQGVKYGYT
TRBJ1-3 | TRBV10-3 | AISETTYGNTIY
TRBJ1-2 | TRBV2 | ASSEVPGNGYT
TRBJ2-7 | TRBV7-2 | ASSYYVGYEQY
TRBJ1-2 | TRBV5-6 | ASSRQRKGSNYGYT
TRBJ1-2 | TRBV28 | ASSLAGGNYGYT